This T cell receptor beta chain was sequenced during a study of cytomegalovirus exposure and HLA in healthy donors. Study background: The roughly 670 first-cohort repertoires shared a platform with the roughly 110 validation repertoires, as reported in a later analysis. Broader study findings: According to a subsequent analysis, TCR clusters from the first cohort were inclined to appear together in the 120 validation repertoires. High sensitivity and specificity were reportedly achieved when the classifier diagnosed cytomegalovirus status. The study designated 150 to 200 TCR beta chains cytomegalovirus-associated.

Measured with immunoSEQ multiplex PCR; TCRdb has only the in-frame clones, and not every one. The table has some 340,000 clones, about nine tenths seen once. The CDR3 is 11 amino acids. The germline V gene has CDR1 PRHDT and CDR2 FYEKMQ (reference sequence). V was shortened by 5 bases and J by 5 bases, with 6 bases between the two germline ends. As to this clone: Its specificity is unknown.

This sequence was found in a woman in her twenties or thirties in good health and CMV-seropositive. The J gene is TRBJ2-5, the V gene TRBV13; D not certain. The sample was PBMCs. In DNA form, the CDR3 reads TGTGCCAGCAGCCTAAGGGAGACCCAGTACTTC. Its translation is CASSLRETQYF.